This T cell receptor (beta chain) was retrieved from a study of blood T cell repertoires in COVID-19. Per germline, CDR1 MNHNY and CDR2 SVGAGI (reference sequence). Trimming shortened V by 2 bases and J by 7 bases, and 5 bases separated the two germline ends. This CDR3 has 11 amino acids. Clones were read by immunoSEQ multiplex PCR, and TCRdb kept only the in-frame ones, dropping some. This sample has 270,000 or so clones, with around 84% found just once. Input material: PBMCs or T cells enriched from blood (not recorded which). The TCR comes from a woman between 45 and 65 years old who had been exposed to COVID-19. This chain uses TRBV6-6 with TRBJ1-1; D not resolved. The CDR3 DNA reads as TGTGCCAGCAGTTACGCAGGTGAAGCTTTCTTT. Protein: CASSYAGEAFF.